This paragraph covers one T cell receptor (beta chain) sequence. Its antigen is unidentified. This CDR3 is 14 amino acids long. Unmatched junction bases numbered 2, after V lost 3 bases and J lost 4 bases. This sample stems from a study of cytomegalovirus exposure and HLA in healthy donors. Points from the study as a whole: In a later analysis, V- and J-gene trimming of beta chains associated with a DCLRE1C missense variant, replicated independently. The study assumed roughly uniform donor sequencing depth for presence/absence analyses.

Primers for the PCR totalled 60 Vbeta and 13 Jbeta. TCRdb's copy holds only in-frame clones and misses some; the assay was immunoSEQ multiplex PCR. The sample includes roughly 150,000 clones, roughly 87% of them seen just once. The chain joins TRBV5-3 to TRBJ1-2, with 11 bases aligning to TRBD1. TRBV5-3 is annotated as an ORF whose role is uncertain. Sequencing was carried out using PBMCs. This TCR was sampled from a man aged 25-40 years in good health and CMV-seropositive. The CDR3 reads CARSWGTGGYGYTF. The CDR3 nucleotides are TGTGCCAGAAGCTGGGGGACAGGGGGCTATGGCTACACCTTC.